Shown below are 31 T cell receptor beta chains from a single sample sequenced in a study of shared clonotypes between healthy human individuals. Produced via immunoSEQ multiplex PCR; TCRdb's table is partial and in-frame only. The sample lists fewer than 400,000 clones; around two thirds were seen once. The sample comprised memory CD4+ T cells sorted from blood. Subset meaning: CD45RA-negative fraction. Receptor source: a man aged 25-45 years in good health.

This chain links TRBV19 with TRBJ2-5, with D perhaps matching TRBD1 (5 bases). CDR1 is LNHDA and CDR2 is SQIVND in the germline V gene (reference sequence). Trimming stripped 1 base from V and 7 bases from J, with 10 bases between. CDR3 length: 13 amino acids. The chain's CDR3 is CASSIGGLGTQYF. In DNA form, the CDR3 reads TGTGCCAGTAGTATAGGGGGCTTGGGGACCCAGTACTTC.

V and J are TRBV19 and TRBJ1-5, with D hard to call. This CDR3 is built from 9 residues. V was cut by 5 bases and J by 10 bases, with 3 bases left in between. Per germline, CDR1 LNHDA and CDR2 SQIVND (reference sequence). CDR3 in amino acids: CASSPPQHF. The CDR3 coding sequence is TGTGCCAGTAGTCCCCCCCAGCATTTT.

CDR3 DNA sequence: TGTGCCAGCAGCTTGGGGCAGCCAGGCTTATCAAGCTACACCTTC. Its translation: CASSLGQPGLSSYTF. This sequence joins TRBV7-9 and TRBJ1-2, with a tentative D call TRBD1 (5 bases). Trimming stripped 3 bases from V and 9 bases from J, with 20 bases between. Germline V CDR1 and CDR2: SEHNR, FQNEAQ (reference sequence). The CDR3 runs to 15 residues.

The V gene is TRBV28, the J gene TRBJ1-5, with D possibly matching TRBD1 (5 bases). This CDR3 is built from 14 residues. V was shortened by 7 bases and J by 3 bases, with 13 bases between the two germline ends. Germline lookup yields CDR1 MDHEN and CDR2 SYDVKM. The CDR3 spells CASKSAGTNQPQHF. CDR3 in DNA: TGTGCCAGCAAGTCGGCAGGGACCAATCAGCCCCAGCATTTT.

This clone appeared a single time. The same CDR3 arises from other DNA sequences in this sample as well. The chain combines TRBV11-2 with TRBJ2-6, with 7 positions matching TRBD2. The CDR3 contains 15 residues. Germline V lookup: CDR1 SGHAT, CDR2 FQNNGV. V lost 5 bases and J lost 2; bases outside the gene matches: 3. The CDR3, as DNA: TGTGCCAGCAGCACTCGGGGGGCTGGGGCCAACGTCCTGACTTTC. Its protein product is CASSTRGAGANVLTF.

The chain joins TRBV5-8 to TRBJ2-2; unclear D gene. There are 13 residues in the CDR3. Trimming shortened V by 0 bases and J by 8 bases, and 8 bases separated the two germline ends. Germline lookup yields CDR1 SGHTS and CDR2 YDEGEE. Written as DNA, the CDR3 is TGTGCCAGCAGCTTGGAGATGGTTGGGGAGCTGTTTTTT. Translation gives CASSLEMVGELFF.

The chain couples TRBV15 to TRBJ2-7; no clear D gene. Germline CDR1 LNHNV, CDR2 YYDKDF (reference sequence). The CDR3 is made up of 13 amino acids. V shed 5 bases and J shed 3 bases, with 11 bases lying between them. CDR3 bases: TGTGCCACCAGCCCCGAAAATCACTACGAGCAGTACTTC. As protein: CATSPENHYEQYF.

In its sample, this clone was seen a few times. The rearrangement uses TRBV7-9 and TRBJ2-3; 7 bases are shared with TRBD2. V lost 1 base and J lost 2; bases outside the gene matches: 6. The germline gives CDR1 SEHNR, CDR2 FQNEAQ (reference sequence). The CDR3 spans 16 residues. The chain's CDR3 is CASSLGSSGYTDTQYF. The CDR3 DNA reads TGTGCCAGCAGCTTAGGGTCTAGCGGATACACAGATACGCAGTATTTT. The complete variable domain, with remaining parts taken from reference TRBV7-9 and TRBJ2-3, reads DTGVSQNPRHKITKRGQNVTFRCDPISEHNRLYWYRQTLGQGPEFLTYFQNEAQLEKSRLLSDRFSAERPKGSFSTLEIQRTEQGDSAMYLCASSLGSSGYTDTQYFGPGTRLTVL.

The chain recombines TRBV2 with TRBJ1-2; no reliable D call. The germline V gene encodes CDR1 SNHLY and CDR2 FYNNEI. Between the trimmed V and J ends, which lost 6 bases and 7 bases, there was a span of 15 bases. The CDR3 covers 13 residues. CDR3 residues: CASSATGDTGYTF. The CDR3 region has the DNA TGTGCCAGCAGCGCGACCGGGGATACTGGCTACACCTTC.

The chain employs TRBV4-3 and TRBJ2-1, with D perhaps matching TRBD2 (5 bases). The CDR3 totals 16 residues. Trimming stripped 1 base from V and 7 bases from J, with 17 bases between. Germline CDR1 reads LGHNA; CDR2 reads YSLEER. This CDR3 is CASSQVPSLGGNEQFF. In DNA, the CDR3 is TGCGCCAGCAGCCAAGTCCCCTCCCTCGGAGGAAATGAGCAGTTCTTC.

CDR3 in DNA: TGTGCCAGCAGCTGGACAGGGTTGACTGAAGCTTTCTTT. Translation: CASSWTGLTEAFF. The rearrangement links TRBV7-2 to TRBJ1-1; TRBD1 aligns across 8 bases. CDR3 length equals 13 residues. The trim removed 4 bases at V and 5 bases at J, leaving 3 bases unmatched. Looked up from germline, CDR1 is SGHTA and CDR2 is FQGNSA.

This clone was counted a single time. The DNA for the CDR3 is TGTGCCAGCAGCTTAGGCGGTAGCGGGAGTGAGGATGAGCAGTTCTTC. Residues: CASSLGGSGSEDEQFF. The chain joins TRBV7-3 to TRBJ2-1; 9 nucleotides match TRBD2. The CDR3 has 16 residues. The germline V gene encodes CDR1 SGHTA and CDR2 FQGTGA. Trimming at V came to 2 bases and at J to 8 bases, leaving 10 bases not matched to a gene.

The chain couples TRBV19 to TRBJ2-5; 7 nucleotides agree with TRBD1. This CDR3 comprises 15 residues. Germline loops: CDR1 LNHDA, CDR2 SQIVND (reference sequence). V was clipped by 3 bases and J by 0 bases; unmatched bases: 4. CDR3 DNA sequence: TGTGCCAGTAGTATGGACGACAGGGACCAAGAGACCCAGTACTTC. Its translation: CASSMDDRDQETQYF.

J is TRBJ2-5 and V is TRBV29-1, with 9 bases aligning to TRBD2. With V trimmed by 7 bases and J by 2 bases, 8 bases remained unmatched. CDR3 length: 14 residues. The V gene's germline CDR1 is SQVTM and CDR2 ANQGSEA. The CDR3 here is CSGNSGSPQETQYF. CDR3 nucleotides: TGCAGCGGAAATAGCGGGAGCCCTCAAGAGACCCAGTACTTC.

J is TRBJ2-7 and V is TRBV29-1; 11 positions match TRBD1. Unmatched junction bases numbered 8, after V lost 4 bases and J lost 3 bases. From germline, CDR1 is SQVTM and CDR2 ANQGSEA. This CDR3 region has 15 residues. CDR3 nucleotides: TGCAGCGTTGCTGCCGGGACAGGGGGACACTACGAGCAGTACTTC. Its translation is CSVAAGTGGHYEQYF.

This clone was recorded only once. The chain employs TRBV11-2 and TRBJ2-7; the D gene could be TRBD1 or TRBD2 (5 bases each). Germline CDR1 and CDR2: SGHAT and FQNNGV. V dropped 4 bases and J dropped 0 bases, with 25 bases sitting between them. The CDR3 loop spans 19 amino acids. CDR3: CASSSKGTTVPKSSYEQYF. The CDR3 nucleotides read TGTGCCAGCAGCTCCAAGGGGACGACAGTCCCTAAAAGCTCCTACGAGCAGTACTTC.

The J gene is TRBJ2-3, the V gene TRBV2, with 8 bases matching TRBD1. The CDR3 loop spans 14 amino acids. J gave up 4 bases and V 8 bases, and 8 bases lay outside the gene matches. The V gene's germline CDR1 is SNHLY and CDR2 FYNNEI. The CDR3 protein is CASRMDRAADTQYF. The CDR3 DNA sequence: TGTGCCAGCCGAATGGACAGGGCGGCAGATACGCAGTATTTT.

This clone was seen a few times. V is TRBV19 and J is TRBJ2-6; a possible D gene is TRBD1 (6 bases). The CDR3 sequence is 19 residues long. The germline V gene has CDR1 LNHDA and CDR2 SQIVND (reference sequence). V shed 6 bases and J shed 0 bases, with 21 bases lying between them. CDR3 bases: TGTGCCAGTAGGCCGTTTGGTAGACAGGATTCCTCTGGGGCCAACGTCCTGACTTTC. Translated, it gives CASRPFGRQDSSGANVLTF.

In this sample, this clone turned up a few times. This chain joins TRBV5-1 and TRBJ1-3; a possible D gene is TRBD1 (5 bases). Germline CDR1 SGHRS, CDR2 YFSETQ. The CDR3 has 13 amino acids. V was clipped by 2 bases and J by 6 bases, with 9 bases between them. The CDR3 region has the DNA TGCGCCAGCAGCTTTGGGGGAGAAAACACCATATATTTT. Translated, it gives CASSFGGENTIYF.

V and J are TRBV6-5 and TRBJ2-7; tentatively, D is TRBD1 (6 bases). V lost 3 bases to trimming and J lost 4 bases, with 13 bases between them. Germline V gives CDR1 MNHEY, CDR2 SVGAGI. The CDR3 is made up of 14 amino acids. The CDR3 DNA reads TGTGCCAGCAGTTATTTGGGGGCGGGTTACGAGCAGTACTTC. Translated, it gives CASSYLGAGYEQYF.

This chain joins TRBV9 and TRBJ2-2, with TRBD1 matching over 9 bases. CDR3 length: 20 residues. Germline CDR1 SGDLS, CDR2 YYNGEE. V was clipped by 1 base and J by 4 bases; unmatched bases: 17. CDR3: CASSVYSGTGTGSTTGELFF. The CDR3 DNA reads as TGTGCCAGCAGCGTATATTCGGGAACCGGGACAGGGTCAACCACCGGGGAGCTGTTTTTT.

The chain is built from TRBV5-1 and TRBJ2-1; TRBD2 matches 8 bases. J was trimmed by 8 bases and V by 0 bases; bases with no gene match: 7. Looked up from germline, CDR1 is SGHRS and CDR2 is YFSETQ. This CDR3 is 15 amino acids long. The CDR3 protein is CASSLAGGESDEQFF. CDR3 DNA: TGCGCCAGCAGCTTGGCGGGAGGGGAGTCTGATGAGCAGTTCTTC.

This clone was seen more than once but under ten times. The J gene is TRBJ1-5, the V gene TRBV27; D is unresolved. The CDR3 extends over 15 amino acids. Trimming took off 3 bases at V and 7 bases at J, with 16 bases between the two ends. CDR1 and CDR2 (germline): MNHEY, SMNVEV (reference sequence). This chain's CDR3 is CASSFNLKMGQPQHF. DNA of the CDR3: TGTGCCAGCAGTTTTAATCTAAAAATGGGGCAGCCCCAGCATTTT.

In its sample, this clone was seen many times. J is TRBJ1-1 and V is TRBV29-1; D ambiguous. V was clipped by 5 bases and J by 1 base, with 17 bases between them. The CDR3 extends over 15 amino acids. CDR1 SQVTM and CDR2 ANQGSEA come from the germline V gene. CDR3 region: CSVRSGRRSNTEAFF. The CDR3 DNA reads TGCAGCGTTAGATCGGGCAGAAGATCGAACACTGAAGCTTTCTTT.

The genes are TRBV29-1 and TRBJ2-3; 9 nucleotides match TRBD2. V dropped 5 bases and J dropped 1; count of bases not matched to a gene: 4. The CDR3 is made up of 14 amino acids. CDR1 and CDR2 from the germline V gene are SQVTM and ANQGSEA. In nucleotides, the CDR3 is TGCAGCGTTACGACTAGCGGACGCACAGATACGCAGTATTTT. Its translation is CSVTTSGRTDTQYF.

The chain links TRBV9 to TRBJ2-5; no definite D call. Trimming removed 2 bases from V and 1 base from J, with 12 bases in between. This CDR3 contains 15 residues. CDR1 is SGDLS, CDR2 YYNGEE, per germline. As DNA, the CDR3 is TGTGCCAGCAGCGTGGATGGACGGCCCCAAGAGACCCAGTACTTC. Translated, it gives CASSVDGRPQETQYF.

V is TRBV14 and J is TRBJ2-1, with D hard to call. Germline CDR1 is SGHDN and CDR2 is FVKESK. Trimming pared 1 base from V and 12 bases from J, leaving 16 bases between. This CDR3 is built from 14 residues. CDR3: CASSQAHDGLGQFF. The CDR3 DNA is TGTGCCAGCAGCCAAGCCCACGACGGTCTCGGGCAGTTCTTC.

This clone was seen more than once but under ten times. Here the CDR3 reads CASSPLYEQYF. CDR3 nucleotides: TGTGCCAGCAGCCCCCTTTACGAGCAGTACTTC. The chain is built from TRBV2 and TRBJ2-7; no clear D gene. Germline CDR1 and CDR2: SNHLY and FYNNEI. The CDR3 consists of 11 residues. V was trimmed by 6 bases and J by 4 bases, leaving 7 bases between them.

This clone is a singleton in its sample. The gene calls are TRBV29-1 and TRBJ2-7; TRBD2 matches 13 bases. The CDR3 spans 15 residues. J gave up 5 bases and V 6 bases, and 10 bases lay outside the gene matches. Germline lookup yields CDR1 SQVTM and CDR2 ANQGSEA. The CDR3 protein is CSVTPGLAGRNEQYF. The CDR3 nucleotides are TGCAGCGTAACCCCGGGACTAGCGGGAAGGAACGAGCAGTACTTC.

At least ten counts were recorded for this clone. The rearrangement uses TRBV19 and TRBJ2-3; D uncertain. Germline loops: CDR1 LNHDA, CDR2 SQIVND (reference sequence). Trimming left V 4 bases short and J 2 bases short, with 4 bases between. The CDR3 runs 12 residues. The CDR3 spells CASSKDTDTQYF. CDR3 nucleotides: TGTGCCAGTAGTAAAGACACAGATACGCAGTATTTT.

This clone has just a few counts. The CDR3 bases are TGTGCCAGCTCAAACTACGGGTCCACATACGAGCAGTACTTC. Translation gives CASSNYGSTYEQYF. The rearrangement links TRBV6-6 to TRBJ2-7, with D hard to call. The V gene lost 8 bases and the J gene lost 4 bases, with 18 bases spanning the gap. This CDR3 spans 14 amino acids. Per the germline V gene, CDR1 is MNHNY and CDR2 is SVGAGI (reference sequence).